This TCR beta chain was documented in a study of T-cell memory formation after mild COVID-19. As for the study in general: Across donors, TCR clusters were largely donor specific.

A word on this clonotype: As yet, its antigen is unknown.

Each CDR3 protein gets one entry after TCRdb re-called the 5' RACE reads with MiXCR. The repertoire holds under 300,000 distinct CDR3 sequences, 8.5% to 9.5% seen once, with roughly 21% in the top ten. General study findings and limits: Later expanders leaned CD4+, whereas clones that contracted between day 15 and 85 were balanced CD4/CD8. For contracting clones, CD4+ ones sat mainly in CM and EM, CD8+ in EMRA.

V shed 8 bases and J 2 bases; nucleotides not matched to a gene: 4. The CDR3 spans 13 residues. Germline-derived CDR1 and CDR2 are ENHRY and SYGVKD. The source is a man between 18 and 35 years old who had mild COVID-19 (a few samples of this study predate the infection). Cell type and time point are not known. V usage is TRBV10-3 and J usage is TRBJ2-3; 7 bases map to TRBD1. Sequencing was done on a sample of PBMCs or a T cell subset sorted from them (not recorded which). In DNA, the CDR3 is TGTGCCATCGCCGGGACAGTCACAGATACGCAGTATTTT. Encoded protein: CAIAGTVTDTQYF.